The entry below gives a single T cell receptor (beta chain) sequence along with its context. The antigen is undetermined. This entry is derived from a study of vaccination and CD4 T cells after COVID-19. Study-level information: Early (day 14) and late (days 161 to 241) post-vaccine samples came from three convalescent patients.

Sequenced with the Oncomine TCR Beta short-read assay was DNA taken from cultured CD4+ T cells. Someone extracted genomic DNA from cultured CD4+ T cells. Using its own MiXCR run on the PCR reads, TCRdb lists one record per CDR3 protein. The sample carries 15,000 to 20,000 distinct CDR3 sequences, about half recorded once. V lost 7 bases and J lost 1; bases outside the gene matches: 5. Germline lookup yields CDR1 MNHNS and CDR2 SASEGT. The CDR3 covers 14 residues. Time point indicated: late sampling 161 to 241 days after vaccination in three convalescent patients. Treatment here: roughly 11-day PBMC culture with coronavirus spike peptide pools or control peptides (ViraFEST assay).

The sample was CD4+ T cells from blood, cultured in vitro, taken about 7 months after SARS-CoV-2 vaccination. The chain employs TRBV6-1 and TRBJ1-1; 8 positions match TRBD1. This receptor was taken from a human donor who had recovered from COVID-19. The CDR3 DNA reads TGTGCCAGCAACCCAGGGGGCTGGAACACTGAAGCTTTCTTT. Its protein is CASNPGGWNTEAFF.